The present T cell receptor beta chain was sequenced within a study of T cell responses to AZD1222 COVID-19 vaccine. The CDR3 runs to 16 residues. The V and J ends lost 5 bases and 4 bases, in that order; junction bases with no gene match: 13. CDR1 and CDR2 from the germline V gene are GTSNPN and SVGIG (reference sequence). Clones were read by immunoSEQ multiplex PCR, and TCRdb kept only the in-frame ones, dropping some. There are roughly 80,000 clones in the sample; about nine tenths occur only once, and about 3% lies in the top ten. Regarding the study as a whole: Baseline testing showed seropositivity in only a handful of AZD1222 recipients. Of spike-specific TCRs, nearly half reportedly target regions left unmutated in variants.

Remarks on this clone: As yet, its antigen is unknown.

V is TRBV30 and J is TRBJ1-5, with 8 bases lining up with TRBD1. The TCR was taken from an adult who received the AZD1222 COVID-19 vaccine. Sample: peripheral blood, taken 28 days after the second AZD1222 dose. CDR3 in DNA: TGTGCCTGGGGAGGCAATACAGGGGGAAATAATCAGCCCCAGCATTTT. Amino acids: CAWGGNTGGNNQPQHF.